This TCR beta chain was sequenced in a study of post-analysis software for immune sequencing data. Findings of the study overall: The study found TRBV5-6, TRBV5-1 and TRBV20-1 among about 5 TRBV segments more frequent in patients than controls. There was significantly lower normalized Chao1 diversity in multiple sclerosis patients than in controls.

The authors incorporated unique molecular identifiers into the TCR beta cDNA libraries. Once about 0.85 to 11 million T cells were used, hundreds of thousands of cDNA molecules resulted. TCRdb re-called the PCR reads with MiXCR, one entry per CDR3 protein. The sample shows around 160,000 distinct CDR3 sequences, under 40% of them seen only once. This CDR3 region has 15 residues. V dropped 6 bases and J dropped 6 bases, with 20 bases sitting between them. Germline-derived CDR1 and CDR2 are SGHRS and YFSETQ. This clonotype showed up just a few times. Its antigen is unknown. The sample consisted of blood, taken after autologous hematopoietic stem cell transplantation. The sequence was collected from a girl between 5 and 17 years old with multiple sclerosis. The chain recombines TRBV5-1 with TRBJ2-3; TRBD2 might be the D (6 bases). DNA of the CDR3: TGCGCCAGCAAATCCCGTCGGGACGGAGGGGATACGCAGTATTTT. Amino acids: CASKSRRDGGDTQYF.